Below, 11 T cell receptor beta chains from the same sample are listed, as sequenced in a study of blood T cell repertoires in COVID-19. Clones were read by immunoSEQ multiplex PCR, and TCRdb kept only the in-frame ones, dropping some. The repertoire holds 90,000 to 100,000 clones, with 75% to 85% as singletons. The sequenced sample was peripheral blood. All receptors come from a man aged 70-80 years with acute or convalescent COVID-19.

The chain uses TRBV6-5 and TRBJ1-2, with 7 nucleotides matching TRBD1. Germline assignment: CDR1 MNHEY and CDR2 SVGAGI. J was trimmed by 6 bases and V by 7 bases; bases with no gene match: 11. This CDR3 has 14 residues. The CDR3 protein is CASTAGGREHGYTF. DNA of the CDR3: TGTGCCAGCACCGCAGGGGGACGGGAGCATGGCTACACCTTC.

The chain is built from TRBV28 and TRBJ2-1, with 7 bases identical to TRBD1. V shed 6 bases and J 8 bases; nucleotides not matched to a gene: 13. Germline-derived CDR1 and CDR2 are MDHEN and SYDVKM. This CDR3 has 15 residues. CDR3 in DNA: TGTGCCAGCAGAAACAGGGGTAGATTTTTCCATGAGCAGTTCTTC. Amino acid sequence: CASRNRGRFFHEQFF.

This clone has more than one count but fewer than ten. This rearrangement joins TRBV11-2 to TRBJ2-1; 7 nucleotides match TRBD2. CDR3 size: 14 residues. Germline V CDR1 and CDR2: SGHAT, FQNNGV. After removal of 2 bases from V and 7 bases from J, the junction contained 5 bases not matched to a gene. CDR3 protein: CASSLTREVNEQFF. The CDR3 region has the DNA TGTGCCAGCAGCTTAACACGGGAGGTGAATGAGCAGTTCTTC.

This chain connects TRBV5-1 to TRBJ2-5, with a weak D call TRBD1 (6 bases). This CDR3 spans 14 amino acids. CDR1 is SGHRS, CDR2 YFSETQ, per germline. Trimming cost V 2 bases and J 4 bases, with 12 bases left between them. The CDR3 is CASSLGDRSETQYF. As DNA, the CDR3 is TGCGCCAGCAGCTTAGGAGACAGGTCAGAGACCCAGTACTTC.

In the case of this clone: One end of the junction varies from germline; a read error may be responsible. The chain employs TRBV5-4 and TRBJ2-3, with D possibly TRBD2 on 6 matching bases. The CDR3 loop spans 8 amino acids. Germline CDR1 reads SGHNT; CDR2 reads YYREEE (reference sequence). The CDR3 region has the DNA TGTGCCAGCAGCCCCGGGGGATTT. Translating it yields CASSPGGF.

The CDR3 loop is CASSLAGTGGTGANVLTF. In nucleotides, the CDR3 is TGCGCCAGCAGCTTGGCTGGGACAGGGGGGACCGGGGCCAACGTCCTGACTTTC. The gene calls are TRBV5-1 and TRBJ2-6; TRBD1 aligns across 11 bases. The CDR3 consists of 18 residues. Trimming at V came to 0 bases and at J to 4 bases, leaving 6 bases not matched to a gene. Germline V gene sequence: CDR1 SGHRS, CDR2 YFSETQ. The variable domain in full, completed from reference TRBV5-1 and TRBJ2-6, reads KAGVTQTPRYLIKTRGQQVTLSCSPISGHRSVSWYQQTPGQGLQFLFEYFSETQRNKGNFPGRFSGRQFSNSRSEMNVSTLELGDSALYLCASSLAGTGGTGANVLTFGAGSRLTVL.

This clone was seen a single time. This chain uses TRBV4-2 with TRBJ1-2; possibly TRBD1 for D (5 bases). Between the trimmed V and J ends, which lost 0 bases and 0 bases, there was a span of 8 bases. CDR1 is LGHNA, CDR2 YNFKEQ, per germline. The CDR3 covers 15 residues. For the CDR3, the DNA is TGTGCCAGCAGCCAAGATGGGGCGGCTAACTATGGCTACACCTTC. This gives the protein CASSQDGAANYGYTF.

The count of this clone is one. This chain uses TRBV9 with TRBJ1-1, with a tentative D call TRBD1 (5 bases). This CDR3 spans 12 amino acids. With 2 bases removed from V and 4 bases from J, the gap between germline ends came to 6 bases. Germline V gives CDR1 SGDLS, CDR2 YYNGEE. CDR3: CASSVQGTEAFF. The CDR3 DNA sequence: TGTGCCAGCAGCGTGCAGGGCACTGAAGCTTTCTTT.

The chain uses TRBV2 and TRBJ1-5; D is unclear. The CDR3 has 15 amino acids. The germline V gene has CDR1 SNHLY and CDR2 FYNNEI. Trimming left V 1 base short and J 4 bases short, with 11 bases between. The CDR3 here is CASSEEGGINQPQHF. CDR3 bases: TGTGCCAGCAGTGAAGAGGGAGGGATTAATCAGCCCCAGCATTTT.

V and J are TRBV7-2 and TRBJ1-6; D gene ambiguous. Trimming removed 10 bases from V and 9 bases from J, with 16 bases in between. Germline loops: CDR1 SGHTA, CDR2 FQGNSA. The CDR3 covers 13 residues. CDR3 in amino acids: CATQDSLASPLHF. CDR3 DNA sequence: TGTGCCACCCAGGACTCTTTGGCTTCACCCCTCCACTTT.

The CDR3 spells CASSYRGLAEKLFF. CDR3 nucleotides: TGTGCCAGCAGTTACAGGGGGCTGGCTGAAAAACTGTTTTTT. The V and J genes are TRBV27 and TRBJ1-4, with 9 bases identical to TRBD1. The V segment lost 4 bases and the J segment 7 bases; nucleotides outside the gene matches: 4. The CDR3 totals 14 residues. The germline gives CDR1 MNHEY, CDR2 SMNVEV (reference sequence).